The source of this T cell receptor beta chain is a study of cytomegalovirus exposure and HLA in healthy donors. General study points: Indistinguishability led to the exclusion of some V segments, TRBV6-2 and TRBV6-3 included. A reported reduction in N-insertions relative to the roughly 700-donor mean was seen in an Asian-associated ancestry cluster in a later analysis. The likely origin of a cluster of highly shared sequence variants was a sequencing artifact.

CDR3 length equals 15 residues. Germline V gene data show CDR1 as SGHRS and CDR2 as YFSETQ. The V segment lost 0 bases and the J segment 5 bases; nucleotides outside the gene matches: 7. Details on this clone: What it recognizes is unknown.

This PCR relied on a set of 60 Vbeta primers and 13 Jbeta primers. The method was immunoSEQ multiplex PCR; TCRdb's version includes in-frame clones alone and lacks a portion of them. The sample has 80,000 to 100,000 clones. The sequence derives from a woman aged 25 to 39 in good health and CMV-seronegative. The J gene is TRBJ1-1, the V gene TRBV5-1; 7 bases line up with TRBD1. Sequences were obtained from PBMCs. CDR3 bases: TGCGCCAGCAGCTTGGACAGGGACAGATTGACTGAAGCTTTCTTT. Its translation is CASSLDRDRLTEAFF.